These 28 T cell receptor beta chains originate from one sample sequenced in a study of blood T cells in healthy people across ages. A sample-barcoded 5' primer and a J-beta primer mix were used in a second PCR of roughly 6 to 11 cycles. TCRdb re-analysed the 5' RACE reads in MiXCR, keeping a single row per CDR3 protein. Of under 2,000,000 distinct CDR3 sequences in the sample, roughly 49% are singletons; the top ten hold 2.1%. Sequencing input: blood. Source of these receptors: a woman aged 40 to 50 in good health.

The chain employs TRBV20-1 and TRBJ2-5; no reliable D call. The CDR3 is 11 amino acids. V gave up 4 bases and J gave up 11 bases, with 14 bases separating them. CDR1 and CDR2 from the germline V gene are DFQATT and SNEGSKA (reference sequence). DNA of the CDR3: TGCAGTGCTACTACGGACCTCAAGCAGTACTTC. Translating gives CSATTDLKQYF.

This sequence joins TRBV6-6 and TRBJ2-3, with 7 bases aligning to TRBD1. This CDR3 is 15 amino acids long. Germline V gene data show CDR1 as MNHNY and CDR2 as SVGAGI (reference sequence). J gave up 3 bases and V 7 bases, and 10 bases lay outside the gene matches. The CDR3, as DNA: TGTGCCAGCATACCCGGGACAGCAAGGACAGATACGCAGTATTTT. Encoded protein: CASIPGTARTDTQYF.

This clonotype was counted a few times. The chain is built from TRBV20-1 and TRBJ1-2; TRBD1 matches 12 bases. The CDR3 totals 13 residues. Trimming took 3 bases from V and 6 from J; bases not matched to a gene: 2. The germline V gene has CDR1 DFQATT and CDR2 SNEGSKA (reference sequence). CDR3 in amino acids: CSARGTGGNGYTF. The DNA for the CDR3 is TGCAGTGCTAGGGGGACAGGGGGCAATGGCTACACCTTC.

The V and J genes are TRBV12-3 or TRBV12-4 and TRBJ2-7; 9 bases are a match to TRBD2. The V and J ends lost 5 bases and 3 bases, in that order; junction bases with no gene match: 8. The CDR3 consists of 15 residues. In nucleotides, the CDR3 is TGTGCCAGCAGTCCCGGGGGACTAGCCAGCTACGAGCAGTACTTC. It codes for CASSPGGLASYEQYF.

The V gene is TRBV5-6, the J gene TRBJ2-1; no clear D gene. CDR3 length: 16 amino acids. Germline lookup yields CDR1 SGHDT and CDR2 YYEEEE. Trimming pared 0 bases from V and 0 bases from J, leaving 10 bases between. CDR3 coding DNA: TGTGCCAGCAGCTTGGTGATGATAAGCTCCTACAATGAGCAGTTCTTC. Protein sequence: CASSLVMISSYNEQFF.

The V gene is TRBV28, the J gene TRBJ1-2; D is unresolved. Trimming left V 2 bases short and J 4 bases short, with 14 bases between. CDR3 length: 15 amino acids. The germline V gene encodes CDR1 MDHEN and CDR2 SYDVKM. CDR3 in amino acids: CASSLTGSRSYGYTF. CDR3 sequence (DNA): TGTGCCAGCAGTTTAACCGGGTCACGAAGCTATGGCTACACCTTC.

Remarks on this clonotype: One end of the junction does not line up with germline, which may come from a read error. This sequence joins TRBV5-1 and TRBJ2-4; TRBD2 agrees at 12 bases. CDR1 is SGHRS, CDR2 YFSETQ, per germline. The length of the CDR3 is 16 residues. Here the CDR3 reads CASSWTSGVAKDIQYF. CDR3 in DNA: TGCGCCAGCAGTTGGACTAGCGGGGTAGCCAAAGACATTCAGTACTTC.

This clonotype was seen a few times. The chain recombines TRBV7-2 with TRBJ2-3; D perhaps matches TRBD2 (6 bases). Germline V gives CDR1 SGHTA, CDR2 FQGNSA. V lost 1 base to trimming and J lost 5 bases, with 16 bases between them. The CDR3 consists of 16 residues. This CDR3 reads CASSLGAGSRGDTQYF. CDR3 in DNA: TGTGCCAGCAGCTTAGGGGCGGGGTCCCGGGGAGATACGCAGTATTTT.

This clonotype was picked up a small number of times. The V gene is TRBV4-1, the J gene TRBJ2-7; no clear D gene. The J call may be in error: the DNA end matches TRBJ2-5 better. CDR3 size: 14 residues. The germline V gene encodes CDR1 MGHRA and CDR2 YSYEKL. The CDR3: CASSQETPRETQYF. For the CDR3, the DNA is TGCGCCAGCAGCCAAGAGACTCCCCGGGAGACCCAGTACTTC.

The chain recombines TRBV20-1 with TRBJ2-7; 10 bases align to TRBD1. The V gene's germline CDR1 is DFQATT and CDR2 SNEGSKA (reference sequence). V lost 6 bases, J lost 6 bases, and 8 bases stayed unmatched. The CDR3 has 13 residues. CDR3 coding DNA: TGCAGTGCCGCCGACAGGGGGCATCGCGAGCAGTACTTC. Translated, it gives CSAADRGHREQYF.

In DNA, the CDR3 is TGTGCCAGCAGCTTAGCGGAGGGTATGGGGACTAATGAAAAACTGTTTTTT. This gives the protein CASSLAEGMGTNEKLFF. V is TRBV7-9 and J is TRBJ1-4; D not resolved. Germline lookup yields CDR1 SEHNR and CDR2 FQNEAQ (reference sequence). V was clipped by 0 bases and J by 2 bases, with 13 bases between them. There are 17 residues in the CDR3.

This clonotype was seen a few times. CDR3 amino acids: CASRSGTYEQYF. The CDR3 bases are TGTGCCAGCAGGTCCGGGACCTACGAGCAGTACTTC. V and J are TRBV12-3 or TRBV12-4 and TRBJ2-7, with D perhaps TRBD2 (5 bases). Between the trimmed V and J ends, which lost 6 bases and 2 bases, there was a span of 8 bases. The CDR3 sequence is 12 residues long.

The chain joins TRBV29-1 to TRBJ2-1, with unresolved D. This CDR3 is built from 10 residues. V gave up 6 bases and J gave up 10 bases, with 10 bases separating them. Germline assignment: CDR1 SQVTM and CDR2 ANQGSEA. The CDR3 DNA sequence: TGCAGCGTCGTCGCCTGGGAGCAGTTCTTC. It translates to CSVVAWEQFF.

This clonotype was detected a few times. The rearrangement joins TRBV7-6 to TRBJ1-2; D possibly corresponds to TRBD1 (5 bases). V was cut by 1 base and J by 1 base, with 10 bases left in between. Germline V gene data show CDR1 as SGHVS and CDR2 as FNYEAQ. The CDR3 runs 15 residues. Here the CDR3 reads CASSLVGDGNYGYTF. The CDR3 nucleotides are TGTGCCAGCAGCTTAGTAGGGGACGGTAACTATGGCTACACCTTC. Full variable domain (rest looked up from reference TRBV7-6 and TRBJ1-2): GAGVSQSPRYKVTKRGQDVALRCDPISGHVSLYWYRQALGQGPEFLTYFNYEAQQDKSGLPNDRFSAERPEGSISTLTIQRTEQRDSAMYRCASSLVGDGNYGYTFGSGTRLTVV.

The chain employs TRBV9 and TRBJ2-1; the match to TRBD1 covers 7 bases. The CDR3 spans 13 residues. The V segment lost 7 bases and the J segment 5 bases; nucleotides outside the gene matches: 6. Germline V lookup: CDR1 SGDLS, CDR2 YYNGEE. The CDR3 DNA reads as TGTGCCAGCCGGGGACAGTACGACAATGAGCAGTTCTTC. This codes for CASRGQYDNEQFF.

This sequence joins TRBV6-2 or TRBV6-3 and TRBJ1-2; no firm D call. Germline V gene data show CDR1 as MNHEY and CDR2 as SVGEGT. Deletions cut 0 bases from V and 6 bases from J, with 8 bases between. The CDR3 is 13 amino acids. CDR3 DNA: TGTGCCAGCAGTTACTCGAACGCGGATGGCTACACCTTC. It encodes CASSYSNADGYTF.

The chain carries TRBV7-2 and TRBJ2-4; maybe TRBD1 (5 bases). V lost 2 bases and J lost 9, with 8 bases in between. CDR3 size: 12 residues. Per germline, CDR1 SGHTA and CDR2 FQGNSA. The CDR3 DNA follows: TGTGCCAGCAGCTTACAGGGTAGCATTCAGTACTTC. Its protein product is CASSLQGSIQYF.

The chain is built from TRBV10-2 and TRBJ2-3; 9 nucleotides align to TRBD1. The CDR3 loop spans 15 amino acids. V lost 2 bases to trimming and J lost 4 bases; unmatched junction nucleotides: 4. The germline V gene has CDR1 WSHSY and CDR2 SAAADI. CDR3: CASSETGGRADTQYF. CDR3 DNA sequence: TGCGCCAGCAGTGAGACAGGGGGCCGCGCAGATACGCAGTATTTT.

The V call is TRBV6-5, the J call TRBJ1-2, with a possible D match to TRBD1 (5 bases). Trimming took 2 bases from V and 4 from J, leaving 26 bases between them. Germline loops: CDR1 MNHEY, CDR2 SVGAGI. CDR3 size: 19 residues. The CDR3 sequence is CASSYAHLKTEEGTYGYTF. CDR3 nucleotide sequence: TGTGCCAGCAGTTACGCCCACTTAAAAACGGAGGAGGGGACCTATGGCTACACCTTC.

The CDR3, as DNA: TGCAGTGCTAGAGGGGCGCCGGCCCGGGGCTACACCTTC. It encodes CSARGAPARGYTF. The chain uses TRBV20-1 and TRBJ1-2; D ambiguous. Trimming removed 1 base at V and 8 bases at J, with 14 bases between. The CDR3 has 13 amino acids. CDR1 and CDR2 (germline): DFQATT, SNEGSKA (reference sequence).

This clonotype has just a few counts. The CDR3 reads CASSLRSQGPKYF. DNA for the CDR3: TGTGCCAGCAGCTTACGTTCTCAGGGACCAAAGTACTTC. This chain joins TRBV7-2 and TRBJ2-7; D could derive from TRBD1 or TRBD2 (5 bases each). The germline CDR1 and CDR2 sequences are SGHTA and FQGNSA. The length of the CDR3 is 13 residues. Trimming removed 2 bases from V and 11 bases from J, with 16 bases in between. The complete variable domain, with remaining parts taken from reference TRBV7-2 and TRBJ2-7, reads GAGVSQSPSNKVTEKGKDVELRCDPISGHTALYWYRQSLGQGLEFLIYFQGNSAPDKSGLPSDRFSAERTGGSVSTLTIQRTQQEDSAVYLCASSLRSQGPKYFGPGTRLTVT.

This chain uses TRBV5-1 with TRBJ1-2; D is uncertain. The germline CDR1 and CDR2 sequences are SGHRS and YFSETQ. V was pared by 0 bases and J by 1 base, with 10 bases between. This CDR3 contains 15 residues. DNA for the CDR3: TGCGCCAGCAGCTTGGGTGGCAATTATAACTATGGCTACACCTTC. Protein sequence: CASSLGGNYNYGYTF.

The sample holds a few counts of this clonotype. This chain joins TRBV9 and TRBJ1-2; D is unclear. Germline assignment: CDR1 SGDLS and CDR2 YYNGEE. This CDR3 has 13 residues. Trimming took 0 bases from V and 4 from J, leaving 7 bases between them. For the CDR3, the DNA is TGTGCCAGCAGCGTAGGTGACGGCTATGGCTACACCTTC. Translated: CASSVGDGYGYTF.

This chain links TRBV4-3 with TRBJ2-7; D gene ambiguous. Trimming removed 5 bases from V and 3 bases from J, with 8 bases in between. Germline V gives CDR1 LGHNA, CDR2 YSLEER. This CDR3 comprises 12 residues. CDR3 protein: CASSASVYEQYF. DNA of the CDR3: TGCGCCAGCAGCGCGTCCGTCTACGAGCAGTACTTC.

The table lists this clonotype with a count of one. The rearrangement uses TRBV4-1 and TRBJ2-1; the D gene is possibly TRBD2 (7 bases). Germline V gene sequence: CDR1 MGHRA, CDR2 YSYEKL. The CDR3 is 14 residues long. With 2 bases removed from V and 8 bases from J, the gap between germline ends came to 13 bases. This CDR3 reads CASSQPGGPHEQFF. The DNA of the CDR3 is TGCGCCAGCAGCCAACCCGGGGGGCCCCATGAGCAGTTCTTC.

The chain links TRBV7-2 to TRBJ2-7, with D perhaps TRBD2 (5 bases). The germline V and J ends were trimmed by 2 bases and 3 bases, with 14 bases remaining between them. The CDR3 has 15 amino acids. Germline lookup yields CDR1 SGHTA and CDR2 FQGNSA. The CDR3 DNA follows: TGTGCCAGCAGCTTAAGGTCCGGGGTAGGCTACGAGCAGTACTTC. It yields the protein CASSLRSGVGYEQYF.

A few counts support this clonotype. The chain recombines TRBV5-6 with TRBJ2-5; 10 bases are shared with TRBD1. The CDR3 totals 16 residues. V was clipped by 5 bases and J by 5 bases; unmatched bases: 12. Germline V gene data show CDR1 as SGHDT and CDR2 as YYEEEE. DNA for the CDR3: TGTGCCAGCAGTTTAAGAGGACAGGGGGGATTGGAGACCCAGTACTTC. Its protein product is CASSLRGQGGLETQYF.

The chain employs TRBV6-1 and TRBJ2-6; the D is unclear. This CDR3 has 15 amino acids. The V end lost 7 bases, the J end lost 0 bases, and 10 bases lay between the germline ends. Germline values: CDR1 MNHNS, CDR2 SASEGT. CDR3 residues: CASTITDSGANVLTF. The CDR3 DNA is TGTGCCAGCACCATAACGGACTCTGGGGCCAACGTCCTGACTTTC.